A single sample gave rise to the 20 T cell receptor beta chains below, sequenced in a study of blood T cells in healthy people across ages. The second PCR ran about 6 to 11 cycles with a sample-barcoded 5' primer and J-beta primers. TCRdb fed the 5' RACE reads into MiXCR, producing one record per CDR3 protein. The sample consists of fewer than 1,200,000 distinct CDR3 sequences, about 23% of them appearing once. Another study also made use of these data, one on T cells of mothers and their children.

The specimen sequenced was blood. The receptors originated from a girl aged 2 to 9 in good health.

The chain has TRBV29-1 and TRBJ1-1; D not certain. The CDR3 consists of 14 residues. Trimming stripped 7 bases from V and 4 bases from J, with 19 bases between. The germline CDR1 and CDR2 sequences are SQVTM and ANQGSEA. For the CDR3, the DNA is TGCAGCGCTTTCGCCCCCGCGGGAGGCACTGAAGCTTTCTTT. Translation: CSAFAPAGGTEAFF.

The chain uses TRBV6-2 or TRBV6-3 and TRBJ1-2; D remains unclear. There are 12 residues in the CDR3. The V and J ends lost 0 bases and 6 bases respectively, with 5 bases between them. CDR1 MNHEY and CDR2 SVGEGT come from the germline V gene. The CDR3 spells CASSYSEDGYTF. CDR3 coding DNA: TGTGCCAGCAGTTACTCGGAGGATGGCTACACCTTC.

This chain links TRBV7-9 with TRBJ2-5, with unresolved D. The J call may not be correct, given that the DNA end is closer to TRBJ2-1. The CDR3 length is 16 residues. CDR1 and CDR2 (germline): SEHNR, FQNEAQ (reference sequence). This chain's CDR3 is CASSPDFTLRANEQFF. CDR3 nucleotide sequence: TGTGCCAGCAGCCCGGATTTTACCCTCCGGGCCAATGAGCAGTTCTTC.

The V and J genes are TRBV15 and TRBJ2-3, with TRBD2 as a possible D gene (6 bases). The V end lost 3 bases, the J end lost 6 bases, and 19 bases lay between the germline ends. Germline lookup yields CDR1 LNHNV and CDR2 YYDKDF (reference sequence). The CDR3 is made up of 16 amino acids. For the CDR3, the DNA is TGTGCCACCAGCAGCGGGGACTTCCCGACAATGGATACGCAGTATTTT. It specifies CATSSGDFPTMDTQYF.

The J gene is TRBJ2-7, the V gene TRBV27; D is tentatively TRBD1 or TRBD2 (5 bases each). CDR1 is MNHEY, CDR2 SMNVEV, per germline (reference sequence). V lost 8 bases, J lost 0 bases, and 11 bases lay in between. The CDR3 extends over 13 amino acids. CDR3 sequence: CASGGTSSYEQYF. CDR3 coding DNA: TGTGCCAGCGGGGGAACCAGCTCCTACGAGCAGTACTTC.

The rearrangement links TRBV10-3 to TRBJ2-7, with 10 positions matching TRBD2. The last part of the DNA fits TRBJ2-1 better; the J call may be wrong. Germline assignment: CDR1 ENHRY and CDR2 SYGVKD. The CDR3 is 16 amino acids. DNA for the CDR3: TGTGCCATCAGCCCAAGCGGGGGGGCTCCGTCCAATGAGCAGTTCTTC. It translates to CAISPSGGAPSNEQFF.

This clonotype has a handful of counts. V usage is TRBV20-1 and J usage is TRBJ2-5; weak D call: TRBD1 (6 bases). The closer fit of TRBJ2-7 to the DNA end suggests the J call may be wrong. In germline, CDR1 is DFQATT, CDR2 SNEGSKA (reference sequence). The CDR3 contains 15 residues. The CDR3 DNA is TGCAGTGCTAGTATGGGGACCAGAGGGGGCTACGAGCAGTACTTC. Its protein product is CSASMGTRGGYEQYF.

The chain links TRBV19 to TRBJ2-5; TRBD2 agrees at 8 bases. With 5 bases clipped from V and 3 bases from J, the junction kept 11 bases outside the gene matches. Germline CDR1 is LNHDA and CDR2 is SQIVND (reference sequence). This CDR3 region has 16 residues. CDR3 DNA sequence: TGTGCCAGTAGTGAGGTCGGGGGGGCCCTGGAAGAGACCCAGTACTTC. Translation gives CASSEVGGALEETQYF.

The sample holds a few counts of this clonotype. This chain links TRBV10-2 with TRBJ2-5; 8 nucleotides match TRBD2. The CDR3 totals 14 residues. V lost 4 bases, J lost 5 bases, and 6 bases stayed unmatched. Germline CDR1 WSHSY, CDR2 SAAADI. This CDR3 is CASSAQGLEETQYF. The DNA of the CDR3 is TGCGCCAGCAGTGCTCAGGGACTAGAGGAGACCCAGTACTTC.

This clonotype was counted a few times. At one boundary the junction diverges from the germline segment, which might be a read error. V is TRBV24-1 and J is TRBJ2-2, with D possibly matching TRBD1 (6 bases). Germline V gives CDR1 KGHDR, CDR2 SFDVKD. This CDR3 has 15 amino acids. The CDR3 loop is CAASDFAGAVGELFF. For the CDR3, the DNA is TGTGCCGCCAGTGATTTCGCAGGGGCAGTCGGGGAGCTGTTTTTT.

The chain couples TRBV29-1 to TRBJ1-1, with D possibly TRBD1 on 5 matching bases. V lost 4 bases and J lost 7, with 10 bases in between. The germline V gene has CDR1 SQVTM and CDR2 ANQGSEA. The CDR3 covers 11 residues. CDR3 sequence (DNA): TGCAGCGTTGTAGCAGGGTATGAAGCTTTCTTT. Protein product: CSVVAGYEAFF. Looking up the rest from reference TRBV29-1 and TRBJ1-1 gives the full variable domain: SAVISQKPSRDICQRGTSLTIQCQVDSQVTMMFWYRQQPGQSLTLIATANQGSEATYESGFVIDKFPISRPNLTFSTLTVSNMSPEDSSIYLCSVVAGYEAFFGQGTRLTVV.

This clonotype was seen more than once but under ten times. The chain is built from TRBV28 and TRBJ1-1, with D unclear. V gave up 8 bases and J gave up 0 bases, with 7 bases separating them. This CDR3 has 12 amino acids. CDR1 MDHEN and CDR2 SYDVKM come from the germline V gene. This chain's CDR3 is CASGRMNTEAFF. In DNA, the CDR3 is TGTGCCAGCGGTCGGATGAACACTGAAGCTTTCTTT.

This clonotype has only a few counts. This chain uses TRBV7-9 with TRBJ1-4; D is uncertain. The CDR3 has 16 residues. Germline lookup yields CDR1 SEHNR and CDR2 FQNEAQ (reference sequence). The V end lost 5 bases, the J end lost 0 bases, and 13 bases lay between the germline ends. The CDR3 sequence is CASSQSMGATNEKLFF. In DNA, the CDR3 is TGTGCCAGCAGCCAATCGATGGGAGCAACTAATGAAAAACTGTTTTTT.

This clonotype was counted between two and nine times. The V call is TRBV4-3, the J call TRBJ2-2, with TRBD2 identical over 8 bases. CDR3 length: 17 residues. Germline assignment: CDR1 LGHNA and CDR2 YSLEER. Trimming removed 5 bases from V and 3 bases from J; junction bases left unmatched: 11. DNA for the CDR3: TGCGCCAGCAGCAACGAACACGGGGGGGCGGACACCGGGGAGCTGTTTTTT. As protein: CASSNEHGGADTGELFF.

This clonotype appeared a few times. Here the CDR3 DNA reads TGTGCCAGCAGAATCACCGGGACAGGGGGTTGGAAGCAGTTCTTC. Amino acid sequence: CASRITGTGGWKQFF. V and J are TRBV12-3 or TRBV12-4 and TRBJ2-7; 11 bases are shared with TRBD1. The tail of the sequence fits TRBJ2-1 better, so the J call may be wrong. This CDR3 comprises 15 residues.

The V and J genes are TRBV29-1 and TRBJ2-2, with unresolved D. This CDR3 comprises 11 residues. The V gene lost 3 bases and the J gene lost 9 bases, with 8 bases spanning the gap. Germline V gene data show CDR1 as SQVTM and CDR2 as ANQGSEA. The CDR3 is CSVDDARELFF. CDR3 DNA sequence: TGCAGCGTTGATGACGCCCGGGAGCTGTTTTTT.

This clonotype was recorded a few times. The CDR3 spells CASSLEQGWTEAFF. The CDR3 region has the DNA TGTGCCAGCAGCTTGGAACAGGGCTGGACTGAAGCTTTCTTT. The gene calls are TRBV5-6 and TRBJ1-1, with D maybe TRBD1 (6 bases). Trimming pared 0 bases from V and 5 bases from J, leaving 11 bases between. Per germline, CDR1 SGHDT and CDR2 YYEEEE. The CDR3 runs to 14 residues.

The table lists this clonotype with a few counts. This chain connects TRBV7-9 to TRBJ2-5; D is unresolved. CDR3 length: 15 amino acids. Germline V lookup: CDR1 SEHNR, CDR2 FQNEAQ (reference sequence). V dropped 1 base and J dropped 2 bases, with 11 bases sitting between them. CDR3: CASSLGTPVQETQYF. CDR3 DNA: TGTGCCAGCAGCTTAGGGACGCCGGTTCAAGAGACCCAGTACTTC.

This clonotype came up a few times. The chain uses TRBV3-1 and TRBJ2-7, with 7 nucleotides matching TRBD2. This CDR3 contains 15 residues. Germline lookup yields CDR1 LGHDT and CDR2 YNNKEL (reference sequence). The trim removed 1 base at V and 1 base at J, leaving 4 bases unmatched. The CDR3, as DNA: TGTGCCAGCAGCCAAGGGTTTAGCGGGTCCTACGAGCAGTACTTC. It translates to CASSQGFSGSYEQYF.

This clonotype was seen a handful of times. This chain uses TRBV25-1 with TRBJ1-1; D is uncertain. The CDR3 is 13 amino acids. V shed 3 bases and J shed 1 base, with 6 bases lying between them. The germline CDR1 and CDR2 sequences are MGHDK and SYGVNS. The CDR3 DNA follows: TGTGCCAGCAGTGAGGAGGGGAACACTGAAGCTTTCTTT. Encoded protein: CASSEEGNTEAFF.